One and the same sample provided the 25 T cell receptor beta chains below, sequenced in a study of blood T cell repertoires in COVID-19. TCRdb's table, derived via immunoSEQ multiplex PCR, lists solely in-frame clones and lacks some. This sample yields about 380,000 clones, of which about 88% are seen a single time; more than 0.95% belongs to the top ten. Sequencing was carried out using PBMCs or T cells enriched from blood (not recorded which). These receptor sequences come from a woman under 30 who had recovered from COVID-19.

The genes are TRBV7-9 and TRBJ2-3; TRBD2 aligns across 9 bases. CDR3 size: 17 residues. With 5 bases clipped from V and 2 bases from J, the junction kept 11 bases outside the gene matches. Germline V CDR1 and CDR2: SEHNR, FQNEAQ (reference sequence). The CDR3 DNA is TGTGCCAGCAGCCTAACATCTAGCGGGGAGTCCACAGATACGCAGTATTTT. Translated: CASSLTSSGESTDTQYF. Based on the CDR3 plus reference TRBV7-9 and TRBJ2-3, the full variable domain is DTGVSQNPRHKITKRGQNVTFRCDPISEHNRLYWYRQTLGQGPEFLTYFQNEAQLEKSRLLSDRFSAERPKGSFSTLEIQRTEQGDSAMYLCASSLTSSGESTDTQYFGPGTRLTVL.

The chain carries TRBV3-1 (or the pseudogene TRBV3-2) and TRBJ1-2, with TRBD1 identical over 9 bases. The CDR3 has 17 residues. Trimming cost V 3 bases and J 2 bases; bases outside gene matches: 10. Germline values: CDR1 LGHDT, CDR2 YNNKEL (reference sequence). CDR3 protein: CASSQNRRDRENYGYTF. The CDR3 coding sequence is TGTGCCAGCAGCCAGAACCGAAGGGACAGGGAGAACTATGGCTACACCTTC.

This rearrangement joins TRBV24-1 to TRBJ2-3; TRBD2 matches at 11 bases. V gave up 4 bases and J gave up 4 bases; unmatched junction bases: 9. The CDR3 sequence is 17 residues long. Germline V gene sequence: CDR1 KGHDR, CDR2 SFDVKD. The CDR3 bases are TGTGCCACCAGTGACCTTACTAGCGGGGGAGCCGCAGATACGCAGTATTTT. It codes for CATSDLTSGGAADTQYF.

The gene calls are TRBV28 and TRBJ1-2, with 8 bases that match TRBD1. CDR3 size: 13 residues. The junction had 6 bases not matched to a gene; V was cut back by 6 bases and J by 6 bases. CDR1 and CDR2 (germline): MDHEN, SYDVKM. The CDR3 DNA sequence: TGTGCCAGCAGAATGACAGGGGAGAATGGCTACACCTTC. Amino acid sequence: CASRMTGENGYTF.

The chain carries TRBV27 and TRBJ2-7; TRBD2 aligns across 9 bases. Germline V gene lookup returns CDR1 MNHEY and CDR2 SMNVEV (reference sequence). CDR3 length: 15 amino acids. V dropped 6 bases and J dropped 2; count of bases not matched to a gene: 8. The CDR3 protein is CASSPSSGATYEQYF. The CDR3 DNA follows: TGTGCCAGCAGCCCTTCTAGCGGGGCAACCTACGAGCAGTACTTC.

The CDR3 sequence is CATEGIANEKLFF. In DNA form, the CDR3 reads TGTGCCACCGAGGGAATAGCTAATGAAAAACTGTTTTTT. The V and J genes are TRBV7-9 and TRBJ1-4; no clear D. The germline V and J ends were trimmed by 10 bases and 3 bases, with 12 bases remaining between them. The CDR3 extends over 13 amino acids. Germline values: CDR1 SEHNR, CDR2 FQNEAQ (reference sequence).

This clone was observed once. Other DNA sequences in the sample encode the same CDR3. The CDR3 sequence is CASSLALNEQFF. The CDR3 coding sequence is TGTGCCAGCAGCTTGGCCCTAAATGAGCAGTTCTTC. The V and J genes are TRBV5-6 and TRBJ2-1, with unresolved D. The CDR3 runs 12 residues. The germline gives CDR1 SGHDT, CDR2 YYEEEE. The V gene lost 0 bases and the J gene lost 7 bases, with 5 bases spanning the gap.

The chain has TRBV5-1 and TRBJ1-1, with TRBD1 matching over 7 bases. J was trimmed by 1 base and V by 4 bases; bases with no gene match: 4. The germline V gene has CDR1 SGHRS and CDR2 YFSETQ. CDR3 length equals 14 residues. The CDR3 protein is CASSGTVPNTEAFF. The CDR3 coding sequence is TGCGCCAGCAGCGGGACAGTTCCGAACACTGAAGCTTTCTTT.

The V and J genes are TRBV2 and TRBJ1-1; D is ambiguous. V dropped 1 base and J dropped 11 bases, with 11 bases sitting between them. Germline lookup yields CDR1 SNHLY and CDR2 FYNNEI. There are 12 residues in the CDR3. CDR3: CASSEDTEIAFF. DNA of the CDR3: TGTGCCAGCAGTGAAGACACGGAGATCGCTTTCTTT.

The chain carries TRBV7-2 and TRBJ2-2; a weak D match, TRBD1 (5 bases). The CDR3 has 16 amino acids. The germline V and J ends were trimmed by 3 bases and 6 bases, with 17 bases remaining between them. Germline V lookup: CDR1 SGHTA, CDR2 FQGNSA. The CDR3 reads CASSLGSGADPGELFF. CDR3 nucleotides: TGTGCCAGCAGCTTGGGCAGTGGGGCGGACCCCGGGGAGCTGTTTTTT.

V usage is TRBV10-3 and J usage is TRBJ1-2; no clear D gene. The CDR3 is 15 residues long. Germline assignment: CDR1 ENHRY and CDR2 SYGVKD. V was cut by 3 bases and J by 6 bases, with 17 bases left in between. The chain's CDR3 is CAISESRPSEDGYTF. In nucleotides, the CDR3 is TGTGCCATCAGTGAATCTAGACCTTCTGAAGATGGCTACACCTTC.

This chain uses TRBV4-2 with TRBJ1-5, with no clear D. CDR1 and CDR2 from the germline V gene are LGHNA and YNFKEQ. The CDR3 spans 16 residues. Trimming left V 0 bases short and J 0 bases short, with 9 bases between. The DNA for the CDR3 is TGTGCCAGCAGCCAAGAGCGGTACAATAGCAATCAGCCCCAGCATTTT. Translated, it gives CASSQERYNSNQPQHF.

CDR3 protein: CASSYSGGPLEAFF. The DNA for the CDR3 is TGTGCCAGCAGTTACTCGGGGGGACCCTTGGAAGCTTTCTTT. V usage is TRBV6-5 and J usage is TRBJ1-1; D is possibly TRBD1 (5 bases). CDR1 MNHEY and CDR2 SVGAGI come from the germline V gene. The CDR3 has 14 amino acids. V was clipped by 0 bases and J by 8 bases, with 13 bases between them.

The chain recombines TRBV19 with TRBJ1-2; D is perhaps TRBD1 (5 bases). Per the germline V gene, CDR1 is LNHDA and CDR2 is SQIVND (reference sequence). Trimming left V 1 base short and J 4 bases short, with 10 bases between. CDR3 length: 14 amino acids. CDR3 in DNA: TGTGCCAGTAGTATAGCAGGGTGGACCTATGGCTACACCTTC. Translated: CASSIAGWTYGYTF.

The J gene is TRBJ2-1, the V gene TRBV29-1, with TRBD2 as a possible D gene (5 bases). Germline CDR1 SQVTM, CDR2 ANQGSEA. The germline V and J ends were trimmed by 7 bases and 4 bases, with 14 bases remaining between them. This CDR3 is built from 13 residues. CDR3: CSAERPSYNEQFF. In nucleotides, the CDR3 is TGCAGCGCCGAGCGGCCAAGTTACAATGAGCAGTTCTTC.

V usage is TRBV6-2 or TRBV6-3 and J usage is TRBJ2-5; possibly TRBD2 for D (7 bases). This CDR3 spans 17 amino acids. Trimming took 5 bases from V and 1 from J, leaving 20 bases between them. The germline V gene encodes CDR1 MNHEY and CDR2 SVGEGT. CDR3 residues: CASSRRRRGGIQETQYF. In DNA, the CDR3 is TGTGCCAGCAGTCGCCGACGGAGGGGGGGGATCCAAGAGACCCAGTACTTC.

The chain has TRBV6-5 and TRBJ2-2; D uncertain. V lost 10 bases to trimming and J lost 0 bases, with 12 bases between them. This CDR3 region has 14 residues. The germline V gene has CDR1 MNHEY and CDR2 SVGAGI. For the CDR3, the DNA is TGTGCCACCGCGACACTTGCGAACACCGGGGAGCTGTTTTTT. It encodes CATATLANTGELFF.

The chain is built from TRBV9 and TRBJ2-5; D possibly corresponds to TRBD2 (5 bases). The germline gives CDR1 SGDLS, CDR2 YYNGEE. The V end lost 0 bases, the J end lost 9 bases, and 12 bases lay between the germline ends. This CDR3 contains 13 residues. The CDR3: CASSVVGSGAQYF. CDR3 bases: TGTGCCAGCAGCGTAGTAGGGAGTGGGGCCCAGTACTTC.

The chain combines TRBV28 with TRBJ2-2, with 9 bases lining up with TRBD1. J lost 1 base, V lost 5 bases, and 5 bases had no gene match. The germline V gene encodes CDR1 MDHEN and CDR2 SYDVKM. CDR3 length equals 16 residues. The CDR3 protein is CASSPPGQGNTGELFF. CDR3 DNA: TGTGCCAGCAGTCCTCCGGGACAGGGGAACACCGGGGAGCTGTTTTTT.

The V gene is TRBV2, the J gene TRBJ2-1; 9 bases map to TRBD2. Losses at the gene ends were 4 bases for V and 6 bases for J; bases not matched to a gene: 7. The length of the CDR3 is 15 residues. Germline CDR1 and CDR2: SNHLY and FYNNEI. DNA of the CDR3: TGTGCCAGCAGTGTGGCGGGGGGGCTGGTCAATGAGCAGTTCTTC. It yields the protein CASSVAGGLVNEQFF.

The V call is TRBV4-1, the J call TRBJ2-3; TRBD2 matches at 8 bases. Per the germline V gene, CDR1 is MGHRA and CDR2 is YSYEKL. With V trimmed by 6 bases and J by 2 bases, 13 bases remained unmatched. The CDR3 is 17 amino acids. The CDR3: CASRGEEGLGITDTQYF. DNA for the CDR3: TGCGCCAGCAGGGGAGAGGAGGGACTAGGGATCACAGATACGCAGTATTTT.

The DNA for the CDR3 is TGCGCCAGCAGACTGACAGGGGGCGGCACTGAAGCTTTCTTT. Translated: CASRLTGGGTEAFF. The J gene is TRBJ1-1, the V gene TRBV4-3; TRBD1 agrees at 10 bases. There are 14 residues in the CDR3. Trimming cost V 6 bases and J 4 bases; bases outside gene matches: 5. Germline V gene data show CDR1 as LGHNA and CDR2 as YSLEER.

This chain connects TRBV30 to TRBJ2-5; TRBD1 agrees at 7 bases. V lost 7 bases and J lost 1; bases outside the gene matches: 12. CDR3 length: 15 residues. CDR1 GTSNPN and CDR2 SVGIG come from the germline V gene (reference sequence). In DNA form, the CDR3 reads TGTGCCTCCGCCGGCGGACAGGCACTCCAAGAGACCCAGTACTTC. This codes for CASAGGQALQETQYF.

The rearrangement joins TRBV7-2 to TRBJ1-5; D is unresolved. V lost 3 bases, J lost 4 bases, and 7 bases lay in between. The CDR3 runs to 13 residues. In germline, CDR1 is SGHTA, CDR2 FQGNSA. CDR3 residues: CASSFSENQPQHF. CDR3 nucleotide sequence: TGTGCCAGCAGCTTCTCTGAGAATCAGCCCCAGCATTTT.

The CDR3 DNA reads TGTGCCAGTACCAACCATCGAGACAGGGGGCCTGTGAAGCAGTTCTTC. Translating it yields CASTNHRDRGPVKQFF. This chain joins TRBV19 and TRBJ2-1, with 10 bases fitting TRBD1. With 7 bases clipped from V and 11 bases from J, the junction kept 17 bases outside the gene matches. Germline CDR1 and CDR2: LNHDA and SQIVND (reference sequence). The CDR3 extends over 16 amino acids.